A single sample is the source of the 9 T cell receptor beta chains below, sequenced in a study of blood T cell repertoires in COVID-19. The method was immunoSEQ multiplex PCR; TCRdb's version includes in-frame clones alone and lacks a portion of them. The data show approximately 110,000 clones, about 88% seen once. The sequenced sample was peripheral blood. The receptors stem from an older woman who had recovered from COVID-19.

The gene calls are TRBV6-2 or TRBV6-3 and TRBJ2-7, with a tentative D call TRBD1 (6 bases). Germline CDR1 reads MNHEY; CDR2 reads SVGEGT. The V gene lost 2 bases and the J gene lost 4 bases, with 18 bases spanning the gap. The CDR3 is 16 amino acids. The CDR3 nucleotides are TGTGCCAGCAGTTACGGCCCCCACCAGGGGCCGTACGAGCAGTACTTC. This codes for CASSYGPHQGPYEQYF.

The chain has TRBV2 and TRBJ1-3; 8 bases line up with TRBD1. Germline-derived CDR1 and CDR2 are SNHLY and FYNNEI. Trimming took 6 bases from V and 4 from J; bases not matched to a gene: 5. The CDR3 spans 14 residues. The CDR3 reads CASRAGQGGNTIYF. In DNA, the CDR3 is TGTGCCAGCAGGGCAGGACAGGGCGGAAACACCATATATTTT.

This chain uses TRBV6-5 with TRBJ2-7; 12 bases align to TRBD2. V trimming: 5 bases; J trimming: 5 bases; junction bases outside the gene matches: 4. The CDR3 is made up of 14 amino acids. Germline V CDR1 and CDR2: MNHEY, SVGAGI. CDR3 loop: CASSPTSGSNEQYF. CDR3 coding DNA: TGTGCCAGCAGTCCGACTAGCGGGAGTAACGAGCAGTACTTC.

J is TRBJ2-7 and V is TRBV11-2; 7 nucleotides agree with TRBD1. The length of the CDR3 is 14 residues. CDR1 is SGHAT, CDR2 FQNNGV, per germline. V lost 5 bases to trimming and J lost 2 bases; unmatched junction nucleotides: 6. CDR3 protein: CASSARQGPYEQYF. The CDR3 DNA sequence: TGTGCCAGCAGCGCTCGACAGGGCCCCTACGAGCAGTACTTC.

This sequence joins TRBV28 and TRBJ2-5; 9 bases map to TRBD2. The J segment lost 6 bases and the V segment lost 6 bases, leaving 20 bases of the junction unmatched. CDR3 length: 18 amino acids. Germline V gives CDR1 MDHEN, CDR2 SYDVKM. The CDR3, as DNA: TGTGCCAGCAGCCCCGGCCACGGCGCGGGAGGGCCTCGGAAGACCCAGTACTTC. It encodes CASSPGHGAGGPRKTQYF.

In nucleotides, the CDR3 is TGTGCCAGCAGTTTAGATCGGGGGGCGGGAGGCTACACCTTC. It specifies CASSLDRGAGGYTF. This rearrangement joins TRBV27 to TRBJ1-2; TRBD1 is a possible D gene (6 bases). V dropped 2 bases and J dropped 8 bases, with 15 bases sitting between them. Germline V CDR1 and CDR2: MNHEY, SMNVEV (reference sequence). This CDR3 contains 14 residues.

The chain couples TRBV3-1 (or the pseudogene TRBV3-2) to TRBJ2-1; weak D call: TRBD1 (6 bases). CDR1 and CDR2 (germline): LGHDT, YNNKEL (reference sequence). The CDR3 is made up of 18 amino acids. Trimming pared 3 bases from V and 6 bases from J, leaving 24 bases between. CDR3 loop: CASSHFGRGTKRSNEQFF. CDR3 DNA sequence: TGTGCCAGCAGCCATTTTGGCAGGGGAACAAAGAGATCCAATGAGCAGTTCTTC.

The CDR3 coding sequence is TGTGCCAGCAGTGAGGGTTTGGGGGCAGTCGCAGATACGCAGTATTTT. Its translation: CASSEGLGAVADTQYF. V gene TRBV6-1 combines with J gene TRBJ2-3; D might be TRBD1 (6 bases). V was trimmed by 3 bases and J by 4 bases, leaving 17 bases between them. Germline CDR1 reads MNHNS; CDR2 reads SASEGT. The CDR3 is 16 residues long.

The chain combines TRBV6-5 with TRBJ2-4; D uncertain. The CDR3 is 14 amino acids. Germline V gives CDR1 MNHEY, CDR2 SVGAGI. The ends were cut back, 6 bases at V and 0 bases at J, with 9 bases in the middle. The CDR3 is CASSRSLAKNIQYF. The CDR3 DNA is TGTGCCAGCAGCCGGAGTCTAGCCAAAAACATTCAGTACTTC.